The 24 T cell receptor beta chains in this list originate from one sample, sequenced in a study of T cell repertoires in cytomegalovirus infection. TCRdb re-called the reads with MiXCR, one entry per CDR3 protein. The data hold 800,000 to 950,000 distinct CDR3 sequences, with 32% observed a single time. Their cognate antigens are unknown. The sample was cultured CD8+ T cells from PBMCs, taken from culture after CMV antigen stimulation. The receptors were sampled from a human donor in good health (CMV status not recorded). Some clones in this sample may be carry-over from other donors' samples.

This clonotype has just a few counts. The genes are TRBV7-8 and TRBJ2-1; TRBD2 might be the D (5 bases). This CDR3 is built from 15 residues. CDR1 is SGHVS, CDR2 FQNEAQ, per germline. Trimming took 5 bases from V and 8 from J, leaving 19 bases between them. CDR3 residues: CASSLSGSSAHEQFF. The CDR3 DNA reads TGTGCCAGCAGCCTTTCGGGGTCCAGCGCCCATGAGCAGTTCTTC.

This clonotype was detected a few times. One end of the junction is discordant with germline, which a read error may explain. The V call is TRBV7-7, the J call TRBJ2-5; tentatively, D is TRBD1 or TRBD2 (5 bases each). This CDR3 comprises 16 residues. Per germline, CDR1 SSHAT and CDR2 FNYEAQ (reference sequence). Written as DNA, the CDR3 is TGTGCTAGCAGCGCTTTCTTCTCGGGACCTCAAGAGACCCAGTACTTC. Translating gives CASSAFFSGPQETQYF.

This clonotype was found many times. V usage is TRBV7-8 and J usage is TRBJ1-1; 12 positions match TRBD1. With V trimmed by 5 bases and J by 0 bases, 16 bases remained unmatched. Germline CDR1 is SGHVS and CDR2 is FQNEAQ. The length of the CDR3 is 20 residues. CDR3 loop: CASSLHPTWGQGALNTEAFF. CDR3 sequence (DNA): TGTGCCAGCAGCCTTCATCCAACGTGGGGACAGGGGGCCCTGAACACTGAAGCTTTCTTT.

The chain carries TRBV11-2 and TRBJ2-1; 9 bases are a match to TRBD2. Per germline, CDR1 SGHAT and CDR2 FQNNGV. The CDR3 runs 18 residues. Trimming at V came to 2 bases and at J to 7 bases, leaving 15 bases not matched to a gene. The CDR3 nucleotides read TGTGCCAGCAGCTTAACCGGGTCGGGCGGGGGGGCCACGAATGAGCAGTTCTTC. Amino acids: CASSLTGSGGGATNEQFF.

This clonotype occurred many times. The rearrangement links TRBV12-3 or TRBV12-4 to TRBJ1-5; D gene uncertain. V was cut by 3 bases and J by 4 bases, with 13 bases left in between. The length of the CDR3 is 15 residues. The CDR3 loop is CASSFVRGDNQPQHF. CDR3 DNA: TGTGCCAGCAGTTTCGTGCGTGGTGATAATCAGCCCCAGCATTTT.

At least ten counts were recorded for this clonotype. The genes are TRBV7-2 and TRBJ1-1; D uncertain. Germline V lookup: CDR1 SGHTA, CDR2 FQGNSA. There are 14 residues in the CDR3. Trimming removed 2 bases from V and 1 base from J, with 8 bases in between. In DNA, the CDR3 is TGTGCCAGCAGCTTACTGGACGGGAACACTGAAGCTTTCTTT. It translates to CASSLLDGNTEAFF.

The chain carries TRBV27 and TRBJ1-5; 11 bases agree with TRBD1. The CDR3 spans 15 residues. Germline CDR1 and CDR2: MNHEY and SMNVEV (reference sequence). The trim removed 5 bases at V and 7 bases at J, leaving 7 bases unmatched. CDR3 nucleotide sequence: TGTGCCAGCAGTCCCTGGACAGGGGGCGACCAGCCCCAGCATTTT. Encoded protein: CASSPWTGGDQPQHF.

This chain uses TRBV11-3 with TRBJ1-6; D uncertain. This CDR3 spans 15 amino acids. Deletions cut 0 bases from V and 7 bases from J, with 10 bases between. Germline lookup yields CDR1 SGHNT and CDR2 YENEEA. DNA for the CDR3: TGTGCCAGCAGCTTAGATGGGCAGTGGAATTCACCCCTCCACTTT. This sequence encodes CASSLDGQWNSPLHF.

Only one count was recorded for this clonotype. CDR3 DNA: TGTGCCAGCAGCTTTCCAACAGACCGCGGGCCCCTAAAGAACTATGGCTACACCTTC. Its protein is CASSFPTDRGPLKNYGYTF. The J gene is TRBJ1-2, the V gene TRBV5-6; D uncertain. The V end lost 2 bases, the J end lost 2 bases, and 25 bases lay between the germline ends. The V gene's germline CDR1 is SGHDT and CDR2 YYEEEE. The CDR3 is 19 amino acids.

The chain employs TRBV19 and TRBJ1-5; D perhaps matches TRBD1 (5 bases). Germline assignment: CDR1 LNHDA and CDR2 SQIVND (reference sequence). The CDR3 is made up of 15 amino acids. The ends were cut back, 3 bases at V and 9 bases at J, with 18 bases in the middle. The CDR3 here is CASSIDAGAVWPQHF. The DNA for the CDR3 is TGTGCCAGTAGTATTGATGCTGGGGCGGTGTGGCCCCAGCATTTT.

On this clonotype itself: This may stem from a read error, because a much larger clone lies one nucleotide away. The gene calls are TRBV7-2 and TRBJ2-5; 9 bases line up with TRBD1. Germline trimming cut 5 bases from V and 1 base from J; bases unmatched to any gene: 14. Germline CDR1 SGHTA, CDR2 FQGNSA. CDR3 length equals 18 residues. CDR3 residues: CASSMGTGTLPIQETQYF. CDR3 in DNA: TGTGCCAGCAGCATGGGGACAGGGACCCTCCCAATCCAAGAGACCCAGTACTTC.

This clonotype was seen a few times. The chain carries TRBV7-3 and TRBJ1-2; D unresolved. The germline V and J ends were trimmed by 5 bases and 4 bases, with 17 bases remaining between them. Per germline, CDR1 SGHTA and CDR2 FQGTGA. The CDR3 runs 15 residues. The CDR3 DNA is TGTGCCAGCAGCCCCCCCTCGGGGAAGGGCTATGGCTACACCTTC. Amino acids: CASSPPSGKGYGYTF.

This clonotype was seen more than once but under ten times. This chain links TRBV28 with TRBJ2-3; weak D call: TRBD1 (6 bases). Germline CDR1 reads MDHEN; CDR2 reads SYDVKM. V was clipped by 9 bases and J by 4 bases, with 17 bases between them. This CDR3 spans 14 amino acids. CDR3 in amino acids: CASQRGLVADTQYF. The CDR3 DNA follows: TGTGCCAGTCAAAGGGGGTTGGTCGCAGATACGCAGTATTTT. The full variable domain, completed using reference TRBV28 and TRBJ2-3, is DVKVTQSSRYLVKRTGEKVFLECVQDMDHENMFWYRQDPGLGLRLIYFSYDVKMKEKGDIPEGYSVSREKKERFSLILESASTNQTSMYLCASQRGLVADTQYFGPGTRLTVL.

The chain uses TRBV7-2 and TRBJ1-6; D call uncertain. Germline values: CDR1 SGHTA, CDR2 FQGNSA. The CDR3 extends over 13 amino acids. V shed 5 bases and J shed 16 bases, with 18 bases lying between them. CDR3 loop: CASSPSPPAVLHF. CDR3 DNA sequence: TGTGCCAGCAGCCCAAGTCCCCCCGCGGTGCTCCACTTT.

The V and J genes are TRBV19 and TRBJ2-1; D unresolved. The V and J ends lost 3 bases and 6 bases respectively, with 12 bases between them. The CDR3 has 14 amino acids. CDR1 is LNHDA and CDR2 is SQIVND in the germline V gene (reference sequence). In DNA form, the CDR3 reads TGTGCCAGTAGTATGGGAACCCACGGCAATGAGCAGTTCTTC. It translates to CASSMGTHGNEQFF.

This clonotype was detected many times. The rearrangement uses TRBV14 and TRBJ1-1; D uncertain. The CDR3 is 15 residues long. Germline V lookup: CDR1 SGHDN, CDR2 FVKESK. Trimming stripped 4 bases from V and 0 bases from J, with 12 bases between. CDR3 protein: CASSPSGGLNTEAFF. The CDR3 DNA reads as TGTGCCAGCAGCCCCTCCGGTGGATTGAACACTGAAGCTTTCTTT.

The V and J genes are TRBV4-1 and TRBJ2-1; 8 bases map to TRBD2. This CDR3 contains 17 residues. The germline V gene encodes CDR1 MGHRA and CDR2 YSYEKL. J gave up 4 bases and V 4 bases, and 12 bases lay outside the gene matches. The CDR3 region is CASSPLGAGVRYNEQFF. The CDR3 coding sequence is TGCGCCAGCAGCCCCCTAGGAGCGGGGGTTCGTTACAATGAGCAGTTCTTC.

The rearrangement uses TRBV20-1 and TRBJ2-3; perhaps D is TRBD1 or TRBD2 (5 bases each). The CDR3 has 16 residues. Trimming stripped 0 bases from V and 5 bases from J, with 18 bases between. Germline CDR1 DFQATT, CDR2 SNEGSKA (reference sequence). The CDR3, as DNA: TGCAGTGCTAGAGATACTCCCCTGGGGGAGATAGATACGCAGTATTTT. Protein product: CSARDTPLGEIDTQYF.

This clonotype was picked up a small number of times. The chain is built from TRBV7-9 and TRBJ1-1; tentatively, D is TRBD1 (5 bases). The CDR3 has 16 residues. V was clipped by 1 base and J by 3 bases, with 15 bases between them. Looked up from germline, CDR1 is SEHNR and CDR2 is FQNEAQ (reference sequence). CDR3 sequence reads: CASSLGRSGLDTEAFF. As DNA, the CDR3 is TGTGCCAGCAGCTTAGGGCGATCAGGGTTGGACACTGAAGCTTTCTTT.

There are a few counts of this clonotype. The CDR3 is CASSELGLGTEAFF. CDR3 sequence (DNA): TGTGCCAGCAGTGAATTGGGGCTTGGCACTGAAGCTTTCTTT. The chain uses TRBV6-1 and TRBJ1-1, with D possibly matching TRBD1 (5 bases). Germline V gene lookup returns CDR1 MNHNS and CDR2 SASEGT. The CDR3 loop spans 14 amino acids. Trimming took off 2 bases at V and 4 bases at J, with 11 bases between the two ends.

V usage is TRBV28 and J usage is TRBJ2-7; 8 bases line up with TRBD1. Per germline, CDR1 MDHEN and CDR2 SYDVKM. The V gene end was trimmed by 2 bases and the J gene end by 4 bases; junction bases not matched to a gene: 7. The CDR3 contains 15 residues. As DNA, the CDR3 is TGTGCCAGCAGTTTAAGGACAGGGAGATCGTACGAGCAGTACGTC. The encoded protein is CASSLRTGRSYEQYV.

The rearrangement joins TRBV7-9 to TRBJ2-7; 8 bases align to TRBD2. The J segment lost 3 bases and the V segment lost 1 base, leaving 5 bases of the junction unmatched. This CDR3 region has 15 residues. Germline loops: CDR1 SEHNR, CDR2 FQNEAQ (reference sequence). The chain's CDR3 is CASSLEDSGDYEQYV. The CDR3 DNA follows: TGTGCCAGCAGCTTAGAGGATAGCGGGGACTACGAGCAGTACGTC.

This clonotype was observed a handful of times. This chain joins TRBV19 and TRBJ2-1; the match to TRBD2 covers 10 bases. CDR1 is LNHDA and CDR2 is SQIVND in the germline V gene (reference sequence). Unmatched junction bases numbered 4, after V lost 1 base and J lost 4 bases. The CDR3 is made up of 16 amino acids. CDR3 in amino acids: CASSIGQGLAYNEQFF. CDR3 nucleotides: TGTGCCAGTAGTATAGGACAGGGACTAGCGTACAATGAGCAGTTCTTC. The variable domain in full, completed from reference TRBV19 and TRBJ2-1, reads DGGITQSPKYLFRKEGQNVTLSCEQNLNHDAMYWYRQDPGQGLRLIYYSQIVNDFQKGDIAEGYSVSREKKESFPLTVTSAQKNPTAFYLCASSIGQGLAYNEQFFGPGTRLTVL.

This clonotype was detected a few times. V usage is TRBV12-3 or TRBV12-4 and J usage is TRBJ1-5; 7 positions agree with TRBD1. The V segment lost 4 bases and the J segment 3 bases; nucleotides outside the gene matches: 3. The CDR3 runs to 14 residues. CDR3 sequence (DNA): TGTGCCAGCAGTTCACAGGGGTACAATCAGCCCCAGCATTTT. The encoded protein is CASSSQGYNQPQHF.